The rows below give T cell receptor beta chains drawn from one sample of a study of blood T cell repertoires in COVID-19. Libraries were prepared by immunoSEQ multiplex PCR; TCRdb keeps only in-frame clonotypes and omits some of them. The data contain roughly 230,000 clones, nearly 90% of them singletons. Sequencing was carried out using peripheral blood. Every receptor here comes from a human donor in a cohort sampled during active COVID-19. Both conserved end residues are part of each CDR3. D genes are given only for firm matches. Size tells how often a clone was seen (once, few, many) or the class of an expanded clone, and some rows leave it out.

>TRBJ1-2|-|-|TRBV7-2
CASSLGGRDGYTF
TGTGCCAGCAGCTTGGGGGGGCGGGATGGCTACACCTTC
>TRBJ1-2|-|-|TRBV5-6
CASSLDGYGYTF
TGTGCCAGCAGCTTGGACGGCTATGGCTACACCTTC
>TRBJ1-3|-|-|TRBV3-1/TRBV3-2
CASSNRRRNTIYF
TGTGCCAGCAGCAACAGAAGGAGAAACACCATATATTTT
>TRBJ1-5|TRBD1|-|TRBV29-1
CSVGNRGNNQPQHF
TGCAGCGTTGGTAACAGGGGGAACAATCAGCCCCAGCATTTT
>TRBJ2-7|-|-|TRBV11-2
CASSNRVSYEQYF
TGTGCCAGCAGCAACAGGGTTTCCTACGAGCAGTACTTC
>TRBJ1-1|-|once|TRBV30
CAWSLQGNTEAFF
TGTGCCTGGAGTCTACAGGGAAACACTGAAGCTTTCTTT
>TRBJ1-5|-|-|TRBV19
CASSIEDSVKPQHF
TGTGCCAGTAGTATAGAGGACAGTGTAAAGCCCCAGCATTTT
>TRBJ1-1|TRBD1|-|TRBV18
CASSLGQGYTEAFF
TGTGCCAGCTCTCTGGGACAGGGATATACTGAAGCTTTCTTT
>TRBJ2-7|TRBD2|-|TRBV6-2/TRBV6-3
CASSYSKASGLFYEQYF
TGTGCCAGCAGTTACTCGAAAGCTAGCGGCCTCTTCTACGAGCAGTACTTC
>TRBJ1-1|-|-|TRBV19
CASSYTGFTEAFF
TGTGCCAGTAGTTATACGGGGTTCACTGAAGCTTTCTTT
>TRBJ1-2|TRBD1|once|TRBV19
CASSMGTGSVYGYTF
TGTGCCAGTAGTATGGGGACAGGATCCGTCTATGGCTACACCTTC
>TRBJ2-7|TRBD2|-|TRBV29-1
CSVETSGASSYEQYF
TGCAGCGTTGAGACTAGCGGTGCGAGCTCCTACGAGCAGTACTTC
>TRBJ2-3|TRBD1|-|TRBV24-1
CATSDPGDSLGDTQYF
TGTGCCACCAGTGATCCCGGGGACAGCCTTGGAGATACGCAGTATTTT
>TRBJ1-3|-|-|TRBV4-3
CASSQTTPGSGNTIYF
TGCGCCAGCAGCCAAACGACGCCAGGGTCTGGAAACACCATATATTTT
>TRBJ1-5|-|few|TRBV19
CASSIRQDNQPQHF
TGTGCCAGTAGTATACGGCAGGACAATCAGCCCCAGCATTTT
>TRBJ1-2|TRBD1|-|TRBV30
CAWTTTGTVKGYTF
TGTGCCTGGACTACTACCGGGACAGTCAAAGGCTACACCTTC
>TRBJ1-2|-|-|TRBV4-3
CASSQETGNYGYTF
TGCGCCAGCAGCCAAGAAACAGGGAACTATGGCTACACCTTC
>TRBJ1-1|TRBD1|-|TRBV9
CASSVTGESTEAFF
TGTGCCAGCAGCGTGACAGGGGAGAGCACTGAAGCTTTCTTT
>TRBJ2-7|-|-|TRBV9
CASSDSVRGEQYF
TGTGCCAGCAGCGATTCGGTCCGGGGGGAGCAGTACTTC
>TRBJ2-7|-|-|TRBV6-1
CASSDYGGSSYEQYF
TGTGCCAGCAGTGATTATGGCGGAAGCTCCTACGAGCAGTACTTC
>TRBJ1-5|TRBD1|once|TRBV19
CASSIHRGPQPQHF
TGTGCCAGTAGTATACACAGGGGCCCTCAGCCCCAGCATTTT
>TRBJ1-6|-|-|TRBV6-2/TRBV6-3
CASSSQGRGSPLHF
TGTGCCAGCAGTTCCCAGGGGCGCGGTTCACCCCTCCACTTT
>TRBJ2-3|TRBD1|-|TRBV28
CASSPADRGVRTDTQYF
TGTGCCAGCAGTCCGGCGGACAGGGGCGTTAGGACAGATACGCAGTATTTT
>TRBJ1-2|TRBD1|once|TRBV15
CATSREFDRDYGYTF
TGTGCCACCAGCAGAGAGTTTGACAGGGATTATGGCTACACCTTC
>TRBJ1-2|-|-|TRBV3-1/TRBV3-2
CASSLNRDIYGYTF
TGTGCCAGCAGTCTCAACCGGGACATCTATGGCTACACCTTC
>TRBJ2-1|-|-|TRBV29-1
CSVPGLVNEQFF
TGCAGCGTTCCCGGACTTGTCAATGAGCAGTTCTTC
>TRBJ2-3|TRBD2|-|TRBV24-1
CATSGTSGVTDTQYF
TGTGCCACCAGTGGGACTAGCGGGGTCACAGATACGCAGTATTTT
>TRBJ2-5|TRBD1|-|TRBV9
CASSVGWGQEETQYF
TGTGCCAGCAGCGTAGGGTGGGGACAGGAAGAGACCCAGTACTTC
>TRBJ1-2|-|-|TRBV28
CASSFGVQGGYTF
TGTGCCAGCAGTTTTGGAGTGCAGGGTGGCTACACCTTC
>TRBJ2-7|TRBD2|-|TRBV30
CAWSVPAGFYEQYF
TGTGCCTGGAGTGTACCAGCGGGGTTCTACGAGCAGTACTTC
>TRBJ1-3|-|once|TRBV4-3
CASSQAEGHSGNTIYF
TGCGCCAGCAGCCAAGCGGAGGGCCACTCTGGAAACACCATATATTTT
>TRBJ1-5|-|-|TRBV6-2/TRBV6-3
CASSPVGHNQPQHF
TGTGCCAGCAGCCCGGTAGGACACAATCAGCCCCAGCATTTT
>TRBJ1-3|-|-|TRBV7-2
CASSSQGNTIYF
TGTGCCAGCAGCTCTCAGGGAAACACCATATATTTT
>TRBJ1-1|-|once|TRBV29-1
CSVTPSGGGEAFF
TGCAGCGTAACCCCCTCGGGGGGGGGAGAAGCTTTCTTT
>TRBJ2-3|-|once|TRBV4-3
CASSQERGRVTDTQYF
TGCGCCAGCAGCCAAGAAAGGGGCAGGGTAACAGATACGCAGTATTTT
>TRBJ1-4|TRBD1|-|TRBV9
CASSGPRQGGEKLFF
TGTGCCAGCAGCGGACCTCGACAGGGGGGTGAAAAACTGTTTTTT
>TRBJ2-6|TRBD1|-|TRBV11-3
CASSGQGTDSGANVLTF
TGTGCCAGCAGCGGACAGGGAACGGACTCTGGGGCCAACGTCCTGACTTTC
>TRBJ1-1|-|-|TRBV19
CASSIVREGSDTEAFF
TGTGCCAGTAGTATAGTACGAGAGGGTTCTGACACTGAAGCTTTCTTT
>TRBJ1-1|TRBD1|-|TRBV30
CACRDRGITFF
TGTGCCTGCCGGGACAGGGGTATAACTTTCTTT
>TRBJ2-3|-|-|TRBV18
CASSPAGTTDTQYF
TGTGCCAGCTCACCGGCGGGGACCACAGATACGCAGTATTTT
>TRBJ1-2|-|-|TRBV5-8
CASSPDGANYGYTF
TGTGCCAGCAGCCCGGACGGGGCTAACTATGGCTACACCTTC
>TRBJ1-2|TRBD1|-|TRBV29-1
CSVEWSGQGAYYGYTF
TGCAGCGTCGAGTGGTCGGGCCAGGGGGCTTACTATGGCTACACCTTC
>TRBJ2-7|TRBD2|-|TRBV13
CASSIGLAGVSSYEQYF
TGTGCCAGCAGTATTGGGCTAGCGGGGGTATCTTCCTACGAGCAGTACTTC
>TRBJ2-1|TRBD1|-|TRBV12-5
CASGRRQGGGNEQFF
TGTGCTAGTGGTCGAAGACAGGGTGGGGGTAATGAGCAGTTCTTC
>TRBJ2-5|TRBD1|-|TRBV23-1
CASSQKSVGQGPKNNQETQYF
TGCGCCAGCAGTCAAAAAAGCGTGGGACAGGGGCCCAAAAACAACCAAGAGACCCAGTACTTC
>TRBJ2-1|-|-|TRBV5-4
CASSPGRAGAYNEQFF
TGTGCCAGCAGCCCCGGACGGGCGGGCGCCTACAATGAGCAGTTCTTC
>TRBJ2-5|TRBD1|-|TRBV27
CASRDGQGVQETQYF
TGTGCCAGCAGAGACGGACAGGGGGTCCAAGAGACCCAGTACTTC
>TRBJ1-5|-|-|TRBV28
CASRRDFRPRPQHF
TGTGCCAGCAGGAGAGACTTCCGGCCGCGGCCCCAGCATTTT
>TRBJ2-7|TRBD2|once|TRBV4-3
CASSQDSPPTSGSVGQYF
TGCGCCAGCAGCCAAGATTCCCCGCCGACTAGCGGGTCCGTCGGGCAGTACTTC
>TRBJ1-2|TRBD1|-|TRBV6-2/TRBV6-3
CASSYLGPGQEEYGYTF
TGTGCCAGCAGTTACCTTGGTCCGGGACAGGAGGAATATGGCTACACCTTC
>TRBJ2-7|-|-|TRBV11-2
CASSLAMGGEQYF
TGTGCCAGCAGCTTAGCAATGGGGGGCGAGCAGTACTTC
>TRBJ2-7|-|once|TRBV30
CAWSVEGVYEQYF
TGTGCCTGGAGTGTGGAGGGTGTCTACGAGCAGTACTTC
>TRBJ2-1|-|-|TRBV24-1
CATSDLNRYNEQFF
TGTGCCACCAGTGATTTAAACAGATACAATGAGCAGTTCTTC
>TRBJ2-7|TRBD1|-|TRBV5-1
CASSLVAGGGYEQYF
TGCGCCAGCAGCTTGGTGGCAGGGGGCGGCTACGAGCAGTACTTC
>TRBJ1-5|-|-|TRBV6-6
CASSYSIENYQPQHF
TGTGCCAGCAGTTACTCGATAGAGAATTATCAGCCCCAGCATTTT
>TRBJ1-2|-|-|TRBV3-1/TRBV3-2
CASKLWQDYGYTF
TGTGCCAGCAAGTTATGGCAGGACTATGGCTACACCTTC
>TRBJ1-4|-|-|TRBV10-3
CAISAQNNEKLFF
TGTGCCATCAGTGCACAGAATAATGAAAAACTGTTTTTT
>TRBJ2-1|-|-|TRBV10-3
CAISPTRGTMDHEQFF
TGTGCCATCAGTCCAACTAGGGGGACAATGGACCATGAGCAGTTCTTC
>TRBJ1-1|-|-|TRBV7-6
CASSPGGTEAFF
TGTGCCAGCAGCCCCGGGGGCACTGAAGCTTTCTTT
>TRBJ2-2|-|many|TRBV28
CASRLTRGTTGELFF
TGTGCCAGCAGGCTCACTAGGGGGACCACCGGGGAGCTGTTTTTT